This is a list of T cell receptor beta chains from one sample in a study of T cells in Graves' hyperthyroidism and ophthalmopathy. Via MiXCR, TCRdb re-called the multiplex PCR reads, giving one row per CDR3 protein. Altogether about 360,000 distinct CDR3 sequences are present, approximately 13% being singletons, with the ten largest covering less than 10%. The sequenced sample was blood. Receptors were obtained from a woman in her late teens or twenties with Graves' hyperthyroidism. Both conserved end residues are part of each CDR3. D genes are given only for firm matches. Clone size is shown for a subset of rows, as once, few, many or a class of expanded clone.

j_gene,d_gene,abundance,v_gene,CDR3aa
TRBJ1-3,NA,many,TRBV28,CASSWTAMGGNTIYF
TRBJ1-6,NA,many,TRBV20-1,CSARGSASSYNSPLHF
TRBJ2-3,TRBD1,many,TRBV5-1,CASSLHPGQGTDTQYF
TRBJ1-2,TRBD1,many,TRBV7-6,CASGLDRMYGYTF
TRBJ1-5,NA,few,TRBV6-1,CASSEEVFGPQHF
TRBJ2-2,TRBD2,many,TRBV27,CASTWGTGGSTGELFF
TRBJ2-7,TRBD2,NA,TRBV4-1,CASSQETSGNYEQYF
TRBJ2-3,NA,many,TRBV20-1,CSAPPHSTDTQYF
TRBJ2-7,NA,many,TRBV6-2/TRBV6-3,CASRRDLLQLDVSYEQYF
TRBJ1-5,NA,NA,TRBV3-1,CASSQFSPGSRDSNQPQHF